Each of the 21 T cell receptor beta chains below was sequenced from the same sample in a study of T cells in Graves' hyperthyroidism and ophthalmopathy. Amplification of TCR beta CDR3 regions used RNA as the template. First-round RT-PCR of the TCR CDR3 relied on the HTBI primer set. TCRdb used MiXCR to reprocess the multiplex PCR reads, holding one entry per CDR3 protein. This table holds about 400,000 distinct CDR3 sequences, approximately 15% found once. Sequenced: blood. These TCRs come from a woman between 18 and 29 years old with Graves' hyperthyroidism.

This clonotype has at least ten counts. The CDR3 bases are TGTGCCAGCAGTTACTCGAATAACCAGCAGTACTTC. Translating gives CASSYSNNQQYF. The chain carries TRBV6-6 and TRBJ2-7, with no clear D. Trimming took 0 bases from V and 8 from J, leaving 8 bases between them. The CDR3 covers 12 residues. Germline V gene lookup returns CDR1 MNHNY and CDR2 SVGAGI (reference sequence).

This clonotype was observed once. This chain joins TRBV3-1 and TRBJ1-4; tentative D call: TRBD1 (5 bases). The germline V and J ends were trimmed by 2 bases and 8 bases, with 12 bases remaining between them. The CDR3 spans 14 residues. Per the germline V gene, CDR1 is LGHDT and CDR2 is YNNKEL (reference sequence). In DNA, the CDR3 is TGTGCCAGCAGCCAACGGGGGAGGGAAGAAAAACTGTTTTTT. It codes for CASSQRGREEKLFF.

This clonotype was picked up many times. This sequence joins TRBV10-3 and TRBJ1-3; D is unclear. Germline CDR1 is ENHRY and CDR2 is SYGVKD. The CDR3 sequence is 16 residues long. With 2 bases removed from V and 0 bases from J, the gap between germline ends came to 11 bases. This chain's CDR3 is CAISEVATTSGNTIYF. The CDR3 DNA reads as TGTGCCATCAGTGAGGTTGCGACCACCTCTGGAAACACCATATATTTT.

This clonotype was observed a few times. CDR3 region: CASSVDSSTDTQYF. CDR3 in DNA: TGTGCCAGCAGCGTAGACAGTAGCACAGATACGCAGTATTTT. The rearrangement links TRBV9 to TRBJ2-3; D not certain. The germline V gene has CDR1 SGDLS and CDR2 YYNGEE. V lost 0 bases to trimming and J lost 0 bases, with 5 bases between them. The CDR3 totals 14 residues.

This clonotype appeared a few times. The genes are TRBV3-1 and TRBJ2-6; D gene unclear. V lost 0 bases and J lost 2, with 20 bases in between. Germline V gene data show CDR1 as LGHDT and CDR2 as YNNKEL (reference sequence). CDR3 length equals 20 residues. The CDR3 nucleotides read TGTGCCAGCAGCCAAGATTTGTACGGCGGCCCACCTGCTGGGGCCAACGTCCTGACTTTC. Its translation is CASSQDLYGGPPAGANVLTF.

This clonotype was seen at least ten times. This chain links TRBV11-2 with TRBJ2-1; 12 nucleotides agree with TRBD1. The trim removed 2 bases at V and 12 bases at J, leaving 14 bases unmatched. This CDR3 is built from 17 residues. Per the germline V gene, CDR1 is SGHAT and CDR2 is FQNNGV. In DNA, the CDR3 is TGTGCCAGCAGCTTAAGGGACAGGGGGCGACTACATTTGACGCAGTTCTTC. This gives the protein CASSLRDRGRLHLTQFF.

This clonotype appeared many times. V usage is TRBV20-1 and J usage is TRBJ1-1, with D possibly matching TRBD1 (5 bases). This CDR3 spans 13 amino acids. Germline CDR1 reads DFQATT; CDR2 reads SNEGSKA (reference sequence). Trimming took off 6 bases at V and 2 bases at J, with 13 bases between the two ends. The CDR3 DNA reads TGCAGTGCCCGGGTTGACAGTAACACTGAAGCTTTCTTT. Encoded protein: CSARVDSNTEAFF.

This clonotype was observed at least ten times. The chain carries TRBV11-2 and TRBJ1-1; no definite D call. The CDR3 spans 15 residues. The V gene lost 0 bases and the J gene lost 4 bases, with 12 bases spanning the gap. The germline V gene has CDR1 SGHAT and CDR2 FQNNGV. The CDR3 coding sequence is TGTGCCAGCAGCTTAGACGAGGAATCGGGCACTGAAGCTTTCTTT. Amino acids: CASSLDEESGTEAFF.

This chain uses TRBV11-2 with TRBJ1-5; 7 nucleotides line up with TRBD1. The CDR3 is made up of 15 amino acids. The germline V gene has CDR1 SGHAT and CDR2 FQNNGV. The V and J ends lost 2 bases and 4 bases, in that order; junction bases with no gene match: 5. This CDR3 is CASSLSSGGNQPQHF. CDR3 DNA sequence: TGTGCCAGCAGCTTATCATCAGGGGGTAATCAGCCCCAGCATTTT.

There are many counts of this clonotype. The chain carries TRBV28 and TRBJ1-4, with D perhaps TRBD1 (5 bases). The germline gives CDR1 MDHEN, CDR2 SYDVKM. The CDR3 has 15 amino acids. Trimming left V 4 bases short and J 5 bases short, with 14 bases between. This CDR3 is CASSSSGTGNEKLFF. The CDR3 nucleotides are TGTGCCAGCAGTTCTTCCGGGACGGGGAATGAAAAACTGTTTTTT.

Details on this clonotype: Given a much more abundant clone one base away, this may be a read error. The chain combines TRBV28 with TRBJ2-1, with 11 bases matching TRBD2. Germline V lookup: CDR1 MDHEN, CDR2 SYDVKM. Trimming cost V 5 bases and J 10 bases; bases outside gene matches: 10. This CDR3 region has 15 residues. The CDR3 DNA sequence: TGTGCCAGCAGTCCACTTAGCGGGGGGGCCCGAGAGCAGTTCTTC. Translation: CASSPLSGGAREQFF.

In its sample, this clonotype was seen many times. This chain links TRBV28 with TRBJ2-7; 9 bases line up with TRBD1. Germline-derived CDR1 and CDR2 are MDHEN and SYDVKM. The V gene end was trimmed by 5 bases and the J gene end by 2 bases; junction bases not matched to a gene: 7. The CDR3 sequence is 15 residues long. The CDR3 DNA reads TGTGCCAGCAGTACCCCGGGACAGGGACCCTACGAGCAGTACTTC. This translates into CASSTPGQGPYEQYF.

V is TRBV27 and J is TRBJ2-5, with a tentative D call TRBD2 (6 bases). The V and J ends lost 8 bases and 4 bases respectively, with 14 bases between them. The CDR3 loop spans 13 amino acids. Germline V gene sequence: CDR1 MNHEY, CDR2 SMNVEV (reference sequence). CDR3 coding DNA: TGTGCCAGCGGGAGGCGGGACTTAGAGACCCAGTACTTC. Its protein is CASGRRDLETQYF.

This clonotype has only a few counts. The chain employs TRBV9 and TRBJ2-2, with D unresolved. This CDR3 contains 13 residues. V was trimmed by 3 bases and J by 5 bases, leaving 8 bases between them. Germline V gives CDR1 SGDLS, CDR2 YYNGEE. Here the CDR3 reads CASSDDGTGELFF. CDR3 DNA: TGTGCCAGCAGCGACGACGGGACCGGGGAGCTGTTTTTT.

This clonotype has at least ten counts. This sequence joins TRBV12-3 or TRBV12-4 and TRBJ1-4; D ambiguous. V was trimmed by 5 bases and J by 3 bases, leaving 10 bases between them. This CDR3 is built from 14 residues. CDR3 in amino acids: CASSLRLANEKLFF. The DNA of the CDR3 is TGTGCCAGCAGTCTCCGGCTGGCTAATGAAAAACTGTTTTTT.

The genes are TRBV12-3 or TRBV12-4 and TRBJ2-3; D gene ambiguous. The CDR3 totals 18 residues. V was cut by 6 bases and J by 0 bases, with 22 bases left in between. In nucleotides, the CDR3 is TGTGCCAGCAGCTTCTTGGCTGTTAGTTTCTCTAGCACAGATACGCAGTATTTT. This codes for CASSFLAVSFSSTDTQYF.

This clonotype was seen at least ten times. The J gene is TRBJ2-2, the V gene TRBV2; 12 bases are a match to TRBD2. In germline, CDR1 is SNHLY, CDR2 FYNNEI. The length of the CDR3 is 15 residues. V lost 7 bases to trimming and J lost 2 bases; unmatched junction nucleotides: 2. CDR3 amino acids: CASMTSGGNTGELFF. The CDR3 DNA is TGTGCCAGCATGACTAGCGGGGGAAACACCGGGGAGCTGTTTTTT.

This clonotype was detected many times. The chain carries TRBV7-2 and TRBJ1-3; 7 bases match TRBD1. Germline V CDR1 and CDR2: SGHTA, FQGNSA. This CDR3 region has 13 residues. Germline trimming cut 5 bases from V and 7 bases from J; bases unmatched to any gene: 5. The CDR3 protein is CASSLRQGNTIYF. Here the CDR3 DNA reads TGTGCCAGCAGCCTCCGACAGGGCAACACCATATATTTT.

This chain connects TRBV4-2 to TRBJ2-6; maybe TRBD1 (5 bases). The germline V gene encodes CDR1 LGHNA and CDR2 YNFKEQ. The ends were cut back, 0 bases at V and 1 base at J, with 10 bases in the middle. There are 17 residues in the CDR3. The CDR3 is CASSQEIRVSGANVLTF. CDR3 sequence (DNA): TGTGCCAGCAGCCAAGAGATCAGGGTTTCTGGGGCCAACGTCCTGACTTTC.

In its sample, this clonotype was seen many times. The genes are TRBV5-6 and TRBJ2-1, with D maybe TRBD2 (5 bases). The CDR3 is 15 residues long. Germline V lookup: CDR1 SGHDT, CDR2 YYEEEE. Deletions cut 2 bases from V and 0 bases from J, with 9 bases between. The CDR3 sequence: CASSLGLVSYNEQFF. The CDR3 coding sequence is TGTGCCAGCAGCTTAGGACTTGTCTCCTACAATGAGCAGTTCTTC.

V gene TRBV5-4 combines with J gene TRBJ1-2; weak D call: TRBD1 (6 bases). The length of the CDR3 is 14 residues. Germline CDR1 SGHNT, CDR2 YYREEE (reference sequence). V dropped 3 bases and J dropped 8 bases, with 17 bases sitting between them. CDR3 bases: TGTGCCAGCAGCTCACCGGCGGGGGCAGGCGGCTACACCTTC. Protein product: CASSSPAGAGGYTF.